One sample yielded the 18 T cell receptor beta chains listed below, sequenced in a study of human T cells and chemical hapten exposure. Specified time point: patch test 3, about 24 weeks after DPC sensitization. Treatment here: therapeutic diphenylcyclopropenone sensitization with weekly scalp DPC. TCRdb itself ran the RACE reads through MiXCR, one entry per CDR3 protein. The data hold some 60,000 distinct CDR3 sequences, with about an eighth observed a single time. Material: whole blood, obtained in connection with sensitization to the hapten diphenylcyclopropenone (DPC). These receptors came from a man aged 25 to 40 with alopecia areata. Some clones in this sample may be carry-over from other donors' samples.

This clonotype appeared a few times. The CDR3 bases are TGTGCCAGCAGCCCCCGGATCTTCATGGATACGCAGTATTTT. It specifies CASSPRIFMDTQYF. The V and J genes are TRBV7-9 and TRBJ2-3; no reliable D call. The CDR3 has 14 amino acids. Trimming took 5 bases from V and 6 from J, leaving 15 bases between them. The germline CDR1 and CDR2 sequences are SEHNR and FQNEAQ (reference sequence).

In its sample, this clonotype was seen many times. This rearrangement joins TRBV28 to TRBJ2-7; D ambiguous. Germline CDR1 is MDHEN and CDR2 is SYDVKM. The V end was cut by 1 base, the J end by 4 bases, with 5 bases between. The CDR3 length is 12 residues. The CDR3 here is CASSLSAYEQYF. The CDR3 bases are TGTGCCAGCAGTTTATCCGCTTACGAGCAGTACTTC.

V usage is TRBV7-3 and J usage is TRBJ2-2, with a tentative D call TRBD1 (5 bases). Trimming cost V 6 bases and J 0 bases, with 8 bases left between them. The CDR3 has 14 residues. Germline V gives CDR1 SGHTA, CDR2 FQGTGA. CDR3 in DNA: TGTGCCAGCAGGTGGACACCGAACACCGGGGAGCTGTTTTTT. Protein product: CASRWTPNTGELFF.

This clonotype was counted at least ten times. The chain uses TRBV2 and TRBJ2-2; the D call may be TRBD1 or TRBD2 (5 bases each). The CDR3 loop spans 14 amino acids. Trimming cost V 8 bases and J 4 bases, with 14 bases left between them. Germline V lookup: CDR1 SNHLY, CDR2 FYNNEI. The CDR3 reads CASSSGSTTGELFF. The CDR3 nucleotides are TGTGCCAGCTCCTCAGGGAGTACCACCGGGGAGCTGTTTTTT.

This clonotype was picked up many times. The chain recombines TRBV4-1 with TRBJ1-2; 8 nucleotides align to TRBD1. From germline, CDR1 is MGHRA and CDR2 YSYEKL. The J segment lost 6 bases and the V segment lost 1 base, leaving 4 bases of the junction unmatched. The CDR3 contains 14 residues. The CDR3, as DNA: TGCGCCAGCAGCCAAGTGAACAGGGGGAATGGCTACACCTTC. It encodes CASSQVNRGNGYTF.

This clonotype came up a few times. J is TRBJ2-7 and V is TRBV6-2 or TRBV6-3; 13 nucleotides align to TRBD2. Germline values: CDR1 MNHEY, CDR2 SVGEGT. The V and J ends lost 0 bases and 7 bases, in that order; junction bases with no gene match: 18. The CDR3 is 20 amino acids. CDR3 in DNA: TGTGCCAGCAGTTACTCGAGGACTAGCGGGGGTCACCTGGTCTACGCGGAGCAGTACTTC. It is translated as CASSYSRTSGGHLVYAEQYF.

The chain has TRBV7-2 and TRBJ1-2, with unresolved D. V was pared by 2 bases and J by 7 bases, with 8 bases between. In germline, CDR1 is SGHTA, CDR2 FQGNSA. The CDR3 has 12 residues. The CDR3 DNA sequence: TGTGCCAGCAGCTTAAGTCAGAGTGGCTACACCTTC. This sequence encodes CASSLSQSGYTF. The full variable domain, with the rest looked up from reference TRBV7-2 and TRBJ1-2, is GAGVSQSPSNKVTEKGKDVELRCDPISGHTALYWYRQSLGQGLEFLIYFQGNSAPDKSGLPSDRFSAERTGGSVSTLTIQRTQQEDSAVYLCASSLSQSGYTFGSGTRLTVV.

Comments on this clonotype: This clone may be a read error of a much larger clone one base away. As the CDR3 is not closed by the conserved phenylalanine or tryptophan, this likely results from a read error. This sequence joins TRBV7-9 and TRBJ2-3; D is undetermined. Trimming stripped 5 bases from V and 1 base from J, with 13 bases between. This CDR3 spans 15 amino acids. Germline-derived CDR1 and CDR2 are SEHNR and FQNEAQ (reference sequence). CDR3 sequence (DNA): TGTGCCAGCAGCCCGGCGGCAGGAGGCACAGATACGCAGTATCTT. It yields the protein CASSPAAGGTDTQYL.

This clonotype has a count of ten or more. The rearrangement joins TRBV2 to TRBJ1-1; D remains unclear. Trimming took off 8 bases at V and 0 bases at J, with 10 bases between the two ends. This CDR3 has 13 amino acids. Germline CDR1 and CDR2: SNHLY and FYNNEI. The CDR3 here is CASDKRMNTEAFF. The DNA of the CDR3 is TGTGCCAGCGATAAGAGGATGAACACTGAAGCTTTCTTT.

The chain employs TRBV4-2 and TRBJ1-1, with unresolved D. This CDR3 contains 15 residues. The V end lost 1 base, the J end lost 1 base, and 10 bases lay between the germline ends. Germline-derived CDR1 and CDR2 are LGHNA and YNFKEQ. The CDR3 DNA reads as TGTGCCAGCAGCCAAGGAGGCAGCGCGAACACTGAAGCTTTCTTT. As protein: CASSQGGSANTEAFF.

This clonotype was seen repeatedly, ten times or more. The chain's CDR3 is CSAKSGQLNTEAFF. The CDR3 nucleotides read TGCAGTGCCAAGAGTGGGCAGCTGAACACTGAAGCTTTCTTT. The chain combines TRBV20-1 with TRBJ1-1; no definite D call. Trimming removed 6 bases from V and 0 bases from J, with 14 bases in between. The CDR3 is made up of 14 amino acids. Germline loops: CDR1 DFQATT, CDR2 SNEGSKA (reference sequence).

This clonotype was detected ten times or more. This sequence joins TRBV20-1 and TRBJ1-1; TRBD1 might be the D (6 bases). This CDR3 has 12 amino acids. Between the trimmed V and J ends, which lost 3 bases and 5 bases, there was a span of 10 bases. Germline V gene lookup returns CDR1 DFQATT and CDR2 SNEGSKA (reference sequence). The CDR3 DNA reads TGCAGTGCTAGGAGACAGGAAACTGAAGCTTTCTTT. It codes for CSARRQETEAFF.

This sequence joins TRBV4-1 and TRBJ2-2; D may be TRBD1 or TRBD2 (6 bases each). This CDR3 spans 19 amino acids. The germline CDR1 and CDR2 sequences are MGHRA and YSYEKL. V was cut by 2 bases and J by 2 bases, with 21 bases left in between. The CDR3 DNA sequence: TGCGCCAGCAGCCAAACCCTCGGGGGCGTGGGTCTTAACACCGGGGAGCTGTTTTTT. Protein: CASSQTLGGVGLNTGELFF.

This clonotype has more than one count but fewer than ten. This chain joins TRBV5-5 and TRBJ2-3; D unresolved. V dropped 0 bases and J dropped 0 bases, with 8 bases sitting between them. Germline CDR1 and CDR2: SGHKS and YYEKEE (reference sequence). The CDR3 runs 15 residues. The CDR3 nucleotides are TGTGCCAGCAGCTTGGACGGAGCTAGCACAGATACGCAGTATTTT. The encoded protein is CASSLDGASTDTQYF. The full variable domain, in which reference TRBV5-5 and TRBJ2-3 provide the parts outside the CDR3, is DAGVTQSPTHLIKTRGQQVTLRCSPISGHKSVSWYQQVLGQGPQFIFQYYEKEERGRGNFPDRFSARQFPNYSSELNVNALLLGDSALYLCASSLDGASTDTQYFGPGTRLTVL.

The sample holds a few counts of this clonotype. The CDR3 DNA is TGTGCCAGCAGCCAAGAAAAAATGGACACAGGGCAAGAGACCCAGTACTTC. Translating it yields CASSQEKMDTGQETQYF. The chain employs TRBV3-2 and TRBJ2-5; the D call of TRBD1 is as the table states it, not checked on the DNA. TRBV3-2 is tagged as a pseudogene. The CDR3 is 17 residues long.

This clonotype was detected ten times or more. The rearrangement joins TRBV29-1 to TRBJ2-2; 7 bases are a match to TRBD1. This CDR3 has 15 amino acids. Looked up from germline, CDR1 is SQVTM and CDR2 is ANQGSEA. V was pared by 6 bases and J by 6 bases, with 13 bases of the junction left unmatched. CDR3 nucleotides: TGCAGCGTCGCAGGGGGATGGGAAGACCCCGGGGAGCTGTTTTTT. Translated: CSVAGGWEDPGELFF.

This clonotype was picked up many times. The chain combines TRBV27 with TRBJ2-1; 7 bases are a match to TRBD2. This CDR3 spans 18 amino acids. V lost 0 bases, J lost 6 bases, and 14 bases stayed unmatched. Germline CDR1 MNHEY, CDR2 SMNVEV (reference sequence). The CDR3 coding sequence is TGTGCCAGCAGTTTATCGTTTATTGGCGGGGGTAGAATCAATGAGCAGTTCTTC. It translates to CASSLSFIGGGRINEQFF.

V and J are TRBV5-4 and TRBJ2-7, with TRBD1 matching 8 bases. Trimming at V came to 4 bases and at J to 6 bases, leaving 12 bases not matched to a gene. The V gene's germline CDR1 is SGHNT and CDR2 YYREEE (reference sequence). The CDR3 consists of 15 residues. This chain's CDR3 is CASSHSQGGFVEQYF. DNA for the CDR3: TGTGCCAGCAGCCACTCACAGGGGGGCTTTGTCGAGCAGTACTTC.